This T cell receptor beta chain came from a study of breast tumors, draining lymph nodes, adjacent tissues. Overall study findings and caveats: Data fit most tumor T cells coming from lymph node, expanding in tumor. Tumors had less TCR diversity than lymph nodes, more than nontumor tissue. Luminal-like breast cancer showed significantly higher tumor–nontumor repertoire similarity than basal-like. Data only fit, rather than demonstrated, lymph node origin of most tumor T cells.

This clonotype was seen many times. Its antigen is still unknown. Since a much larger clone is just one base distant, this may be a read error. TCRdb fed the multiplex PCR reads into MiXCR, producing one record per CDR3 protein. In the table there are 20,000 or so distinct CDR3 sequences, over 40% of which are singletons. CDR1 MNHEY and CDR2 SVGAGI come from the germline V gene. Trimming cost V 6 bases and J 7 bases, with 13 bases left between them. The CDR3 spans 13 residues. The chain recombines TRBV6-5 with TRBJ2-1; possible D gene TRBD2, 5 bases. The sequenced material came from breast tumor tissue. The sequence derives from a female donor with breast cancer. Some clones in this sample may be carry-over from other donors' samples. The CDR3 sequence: CASRQQGLNEQFF. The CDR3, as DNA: TGTGCCAGCAGGCAACAAGGACTGAATGAGCAGTTCTTC.